A single sample gave rise to the 25 T cell receptor beta chains below, sequenced in a study of blood T cell repertoires in COVID-19. Here immunoSEQ multiplex PCR was the method, and the copy in TCRdb shows in-frame clones only, minus some. The sample has roughly 200,000 clones, about four fifths seen once. Sequencing used peripheral blood. The receptors come from a man aged 40-55 years with active or convalescent COVID-19.

The chain employs TRBV30 and TRBJ1-2; D unresolved. Trimming removed 4 bases at V and 6 bases at J, with 12 bases between. CDR1 is GTSNPN and CDR2 is SVGIG in the germline V gene (reference sequence). The CDR3 covers 12 residues. CDR3 region: CAWTRGSNGYTF. CDR3 nucleotide sequence: TGTGCCTGGACTAGAGGCTCCAATGGCTACACCTTC. The variable domain in full, with the rest retrieved from reference TRBV30 and TRBJ1-2, is SQTIHQWPATLVQPVGSPLSLECTVEGTSNPNLYWYRQAAGRGLQLLFYSVGIGQISSEVPQNLSASRPQDRQFILSSKKLLLSDSGFYLCAWTRGSNGYTFGSGTRLTVV.

This chain uses TRBV7-6 with TRBJ2-2, with D perhaps TRBD1 (5 bases). Germline lookup yields CDR1 SGHVS and CDR2 FNYEAQ. CDR3 length equals 16 residues. Trimming stripped 1 base from V and 1 base from J, with 10 bases between. Here the CDR3 reads CASSLGSGLNTGELFF. CDR3 nucleotides: TGTGCCAGCAGCTTAGGGTCAGGGTTGAACACCGGGGAGCTGTTTTTT. Full variable domain (missing parts from reference TRBV7-6 and TRBJ2-2): GAGVSQSPRYKVTKRGQDVALRCDPISGHVSLYWYRQALGQGPEFLTYFNYEAQQDKSGLPNDRFSAERPEGSISTLTIQRTEQRDSAMYRCASSLGSGLNTGELFFGEGSRLTVL.

The chain is built from TRBV19 and TRBJ1-1, with 8 nucleotides matching TRBD1. After removal of 2 bases from V and 1 base from J, the junction contained 3 bases not matched to a gene. The V gene's germline CDR1 is LNHDA and CDR2 SQIVND (reference sequence). This CDR3 is 15 amino acids long. CDR3 sequence reads: CASSIIQGENTEAFF. The CDR3 nucleotides read TGTGCCAGTAGTATAATACAGGGGGAGAACACTGAAGCTTTCTTT.

The V gene is TRBV7-2, the J gene TRBJ1-5; 12 nucleotides match TRBD1. Germline CDR1 is SGHTA and CDR2 is FQGNSA. The length of the CDR3 is 17 residues. V shed 6 bases and J 4 bases; nucleotides not matched to a gene: 10. DNA of the CDR3: TGTGCCAGCAGTCCGGGACAGGGGGCGCTTGGGAATCAGCCCCAGCATTTT. This sequence encodes CASSPGQGALGNQPQHF.

The genes are TRBV19 and TRBJ2-3; 12 nucleotides line up with TRBD2. CDR1 is LNHDA, CDR2 SQIVND, per germline (reference sequence). The CDR3 is 17 amino acids. Trimming removed 6 bases from V and 5 bases from J; junction bases left unmatched: 12. The CDR3 sequence is CASRHLRLAGVEDTQYF. The CDR3 DNA follows: TGTGCCAGTAGACACCTCCGACTAGCGGGAGTTGAAGATACGCAGTATTTT.

The chain employs TRBV7-9 and TRBJ1-1; D perhaps matches TRBD1 (6 bases). The CDR3 extends over 14 amino acids. Germline V gene lookup returns CDR1 SEHNR and CDR2 FQNEAQ (reference sequence). The V end was cut by 3 bases, the J end by 5 bases, with 13 bases between. CDR3: CASSFAGAETEAFF. The CDR3 bases are TGTGCCAGCAGCTTCGCGGGGGCTGAGACTGAAGCTTTCTTT.

The J gene is TRBJ1-6, the V gene TRBV10-2; possible D gene TRBD1, 5 bases. Germline CDR1 is WSHSY and CDR2 is SAAADI. This CDR3 has 15 amino acids. The V gene lost 6 bases and the J gene lost 6 bases, with 15 bases spanning the gap. The DNA for the CDR3 is TGCGCCAGCAGGGTCGGGGGGAAGAGTAATTCACCCCTCCACTTT. Its protein product is CASRVGGKSNSPLHF.

The V and J genes are TRBV28 and TRBJ2-7; 10 nucleotides line up with TRBD1. J gave up 4 bases and V 8 bases, and 5 bases lay outside the gene matches. Germline CDR1 and CDR2: MDHEN and SYDVKM. This CDR3 spans 13 amino acids. CDR3 region: CASLGQGIYEQYF. The CDR3 bases are TGTGCCAGCCTGGGACAGGGGATTTACGAGCAGTACTTC.

The chain links TRBV19 to TRBJ2-2; the D gene is possibly TRBD1 (6 bases). Trimming removed 8 bases from V and 0 bases from J, with 13 bases in between. The CDR3 totals 15 residues. The germline V gene encodes CDR1 LNHDA and CDR2 SQIVND (reference sequence). The CDR3 region is CASGTPTSNTGELFF. For the CDR3, the DNA is TGTGCCAGTGGGACACCAACTTCGAACACCGGGGAGCTGTTTTTT.

This clone was seen a few times. The CDR3 reads CASSFKPSGREETQYF. In nucleotides, the CDR3 is TGTGCCAGCAGCTTTAAGCCTAGCGGGAGGGAAGAGACCCAGTACTTC. The V and J genes are TRBV7-9 and TRBJ2-5; TRBD2 agrees at 12 bases. The length of the CDR3 is 16 residues. Germline values: CDR1 SEHNR, CDR2 FQNEAQ (reference sequence). Losses at the gene ends were 3 bases for V and 3 bases for J; bases not matched to a gene: 5.

The rearrangement joins TRBV7-9 to TRBJ1-1; 7 bases fit TRBD1. Germline CDR1 reads SEHNR; CDR2 reads FQNEAQ (reference sequence). The CDR3 covers 12 residues. J was trimmed by 6 bases and V by 5 bases; bases with no gene match: 3. The CDR3 loop reads CASSGQEPEAFF. The CDR3 nucleotides read TGTGCCAGCAGCGGACAGGAACCTGAAGCTTTCTTT.

The rearrangement links TRBV6-2 or TRBV6-3 to TRBJ1-5; D is perhaps TRBD1 (5 bases). V dropped 4 bases and J dropped 2 bases, with 12 bases sitting between them. This CDR3 contains 15 residues. CDR1 is MNHEY and CDR2 is SVGEGT in the germline V gene. This chain's CDR3 is CASSSGQGGNQPQHF. For the CDR3, the DNA is TGTGCCAGCAGTTCCGGACAAGGCGGCAATCAGCCCCAGCATTTT.

The chain joins TRBV6-2 or TRBV6-3 to TRBJ1-6; D ambiguous. The CDR3 is 13 amino acids. Deletions cut 5 bases from V and 8 bases from J, with 10 bases between. The germline V gene has CDR1 MNHEY and CDR2 SVGEGT. DNA for the CDR3: TGTGCCAGCAGTCCGTCTAGCCATTCACCCCTCCACTTT. It codes for CASSPSSHSPLHF.

V gene TRBV6-5 combines with J gene TRBJ2-6; D is possibly TRBD1 (6 bases). The CDR3 spans 14 residues. Germline lookup yields CDR1 MNHEY and CDR2 SVGAGI. The V gene lost 7 bases and the J gene lost 0 bases, with 7 bases spanning the gap. CDR3 residues: CASKQGSGANVLTF. The CDR3 nucleotides are TGTGCCAGCAAACAGGGCTCTGGGGCCAACGTCCTGACTTTC.

J is TRBJ1-2 and V is TRBV30; possibly TRBD1 for D (5 bases). CDR3 length: 13 residues. The ends were cut back, 0 bases at V and 5 bases at J, with 10 bases in the middle. Germline CDR1 reads GTSNPN; CDR2 reads SVGIG (reference sequence). In DNA, the CDR3 is TGTGCCTGGAGTGTACAGGCCAGTTATGGCTACACCTTC. It codes for CAWSVQASYGYTF.

This chain links TRBV7-8 with TRBJ2-2; D unclear. The CDR3 runs 15 residues. The V gene's germline CDR1 is SGHVS and CDR2 FQNEAQ. Trimming pared 2 bases from V and 0 bases from J, leaving 7 bases between. DNA for the CDR3: TGTGCCAGCAGCTTACTAGGTTCGAACACCGGGGAGCTGTTTTTT. Translating gives CASSLLGSNTGELFF. Based on the CDR3 plus reference TRBV7-8 and TRBJ2-2, the full variable domain is GAGVSQSPRYKVAKRGQDVALRCDPISGHVSLFWYQQALGQGPEFLTYFQNEAQLDKSGLPSDRFFAERPEGSVSTLKIQRTQQEDSAVYLCASSLLGSNTGELFFGEGSRLTVL.

The rearrangement links TRBV7-9 to TRBJ1-1; D call uncertain. The CDR3 is made up of 12 amino acids. V lost 5 bases, J lost 3 bases, and 7 bases lay in between. The germline V gene has CDR1 SEHNR and CDR2 FQNEAQ (reference sequence). The CDR3 DNA reads TGTGCCAGCAGCCCCGTCTACACTGAAGCTTTCTTT. Translating it yields CASSPVYTEAFF. Based on the CDR3 plus reference TRBV7-9 and TRBJ1-1, the full variable domain is DTGVSQNPRHKITKRGQNVTFRCDPISEHNRLYWYRQTLGQGPEFLTYFQNEAQLEKSRLLSDRFSAERPKGSFSTLEIQRTEQGDSAMYLCASSPVYTEAFFGQGTRLTVV.

This clone was recorded once. The V gene is TRBV4-1, the J gene TRBJ2-5; D possibly corresponds to TRBD2 (6 bases). The CDR3 extends over 14 amino acids. Trimming left V 3 bases short and J 2 bases short, with 10 bases between. Looked up from germline, CDR1 is MGHRA and CDR2 is YSYEKL. Here the CDR3 reads CASSQAGTQETQYF. In DNA, the CDR3 is TGCGCCAGCAGCCAGGCCGGGACTCAAGAGACCCAGTACTTC.

The chain recombines TRBV21-1 with TRBJ2-7; the table's TRBD1 call for D was not verified on the DNA. TRBV21-1 is described as a pseudogene. This CDR3 has 12 amino acids. The CDR3 DNA reads as TGTGCCAGCAACCAAACAGACTACGAGCAGTACTTC. It encodes CASNQTDYEQYF.

The chain recombines TRBV3-1 (or the pseudogene TRBV3-2) with TRBJ1-5, with no clear D. CDR1 LGHDT and CDR2 YNNKEL come from the germline V gene (reference sequence). V was cut by 4 bases and J by 5 bases, with 15 bases left in between. This CDR3 is built from 15 residues. The CDR3 nucleotides are TGTGCCAGCAGCCGCGCCGGTGAGGGAGATCAGCCCCAGCATTTT. This translates into CASSRAGEGDQPQHF.

With regard to this clone: The sample holds other DNA sequences that translate to the same CDR3. The rearrangement joins TRBV7-2 to TRBJ1-2, with 10 bases matching TRBD1. There are 13 residues in the CDR3. The V and J ends lost 4 bases and 7 bases, in that order; junction bases with no gene match: 3. CDR1 is SGHTA and CDR2 is FQGNSA in the germline V gene. CDR3 protein: CASSSDRGLGYTF. The CDR3 DNA sequence: TGTGCCAGCAGCTCCGACAGGGGGCTTGGCTACACCTTC.

This clone occurred a few times. The rearrangement links TRBV6-1 to TRBJ1-3; D not resolved. Looked up from germline, CDR1 is MNHNS and CDR2 is SASEGT. The germline V and J ends were trimmed by 1 base and 7 bases, with 8 bases remaining between them. CDR3 size: 13 residues. The CDR3 spells CASSEGLRNTIYF. The CDR3 bases are TGTGCCAGCAGTGAAGGTCTCAGGAACACCATATATTTT.

The chain is built from TRBV6-2 or TRBV6-3 and TRBJ1-5; 8 bases are a match to TRBD1. With 5 bases clipped from V and 6 bases from J, the junction kept 12 bases outside the gene matches. The CDR3 is 16 residues long. CDR1 and CDR2 (germline): MNHEY, SVGEGT. The CDR3 nucleotides read TGTGCCAGCAGTCGACTCCGGGACAGGTTGGGTCAGCCCCAGCATTTT. This codes for CASSRLRDRLGQPQHF.

This clone appeared once. The V call is TRBV5-4, the J call TRBJ1-2; 8 nucleotides agree with TRBD1. The germline CDR1 and CDR2 sequences are SGHNT and YYREEE (reference sequence). Trimming at V came to 5 bases and at J to 2 bases, leaving 2 bases not matched to a gene. This CDR3 is built from 13 residues. The CDR3 coding sequence is TGTGCCAGCAGAACAGGGGGAAACTATGGCTACACCTTC. Protein: CASRTGGNYGYTF.

The chain joins TRBV7-9 to TRBJ2-7, with a tentative D call TRBD1 (6 bases). The CDR3 is 15 residues long. V was cut by 1 base and J by 6 bases, with 16 bases left in between. Germline V lookup: CDR1 SEHNR, CDR2 FQNEAQ (reference sequence). The CDR3 coding sequence is TGTGCCAGCAGCTTAGAAGGGCAGGGGAGTGGCGAGCAGTACTTC. Translated, it gives CASSLEGQGSGEQYF.